This T cell receptor (beta chain) was found in a study of T-cell reconstitution after alpha-beta-depleted transplantation in children. V shed 3 bases, J shed 5 bases, and the junction held 5 bases outside the gene matches. This CDR3 region has 14 residues. CDR1 is SGHDT, CDR2 YYEEEE, per germline. Unique molecular identifiers were used in preparing the TCRbeta library. TCRdb processed the PCR reads anew with MiXCR; each CDR3 protein has one entry. This table holds some 300,000 distinct CDR3 sequences, approximately 10% found once. This chain joins TRBV5-6 and TRBJ1-2, with TRBD1 matching over 9 bases. The receptor was derived from a human donor who donated a stem cell graft to a child with acute lymphoblastic leukemia. Sequences were derived from PBMCs from the stem cell graft donor, sampled from the stem cell graft. This CDR3 is CASSSGQGTYGYTF. CDR3 in DNA: TGTGCCAGCAGCTCGGGACAGGGAACGTATGGCTACACCTTC.